The text below deals with one T cell receptor beta chain. Per the germline V gene, CDR1 is SGDLS and CDR2 is YYNGEE. Trimming stripped 0 bases from V and 8 bases from J, with 14 bases between. The CDR3 runs 14 residues. The record originates from a study of cytomegalovirus exposure and HLA in healthy donors. PCR primers comprised 60 Vbeta and 13 Jbeta primers. Assay: immunoSEQ multiplex PCR; the TCRdb copy retains only in-frame clones and omits some. The sample shows over 65,000 clones, roughly 80% of them seen only once. The V gene is TRBV9, the J gene TRBJ1-2, with a possible D match to TRBD1 (6 bases). This TCR derives from a man aged 35 to 55 in good health and CMV-seronegative. Input material: PBMCs. The CDR3 reads CASSVGAGAGGYTF. The CDR3 nucleotides are TGTGCCAGCAGCGTAGGTGCGGGGGCTGGAGGCTACACCTTC. The whole variable domain, remainder taken from reference TRBV9 and TRBJ1-2, is DSGVTQTPKHLITATGQRVTLRCSPRSGDLSVYWYQQSLDQGLQFLIQYYNGEERAKGNILERFSAQQFPDLHSELNLSSLELGDSALYFCASSVGAGAGGYTFGSGTRLTVV.